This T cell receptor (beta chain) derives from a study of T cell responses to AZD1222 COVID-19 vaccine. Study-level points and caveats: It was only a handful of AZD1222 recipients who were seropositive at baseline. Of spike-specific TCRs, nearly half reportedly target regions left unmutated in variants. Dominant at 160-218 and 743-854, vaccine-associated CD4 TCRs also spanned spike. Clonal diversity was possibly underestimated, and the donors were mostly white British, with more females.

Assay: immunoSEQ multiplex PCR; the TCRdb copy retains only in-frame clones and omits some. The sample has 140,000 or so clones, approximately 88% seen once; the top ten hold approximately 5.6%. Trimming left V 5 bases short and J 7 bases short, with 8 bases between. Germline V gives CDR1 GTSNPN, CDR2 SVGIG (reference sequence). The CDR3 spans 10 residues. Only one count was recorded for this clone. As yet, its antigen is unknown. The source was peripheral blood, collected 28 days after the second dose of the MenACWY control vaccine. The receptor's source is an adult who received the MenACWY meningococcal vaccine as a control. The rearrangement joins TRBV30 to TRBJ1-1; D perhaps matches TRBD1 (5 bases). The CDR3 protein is CAWGDFEAFF. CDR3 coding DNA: TGTGCCTGGGGGGACTTTGAAGCTTTCTTT.